These 23 T cell receptor beta chains originate from one sample sequenced in a study of chemoradiotherapy in HPV16-positive cancers. The table came from immunoSEQ multiplex PCR; TCRdb's copy has only in-frame clones and leaves some out. The data contain about 4,700 clones, 65% to 85% of them seen just once; the ten biggest clones take up approximately 4.7%. Sequenced here: tumor tissue, sampled from a patient who underwent chemoradiotherapy. These receptors were obtained from a human donor with HPV-associated anogenital cancer.

J is TRBJ2-7 and V is TRBV5-1; 8 bases match TRBD1. V gave up 5 bases and J gave up 3 bases; unmatched junction bases: 7. Germline CDR1 and CDR2: SGHRS and YFSETQ. The CDR3 length is 14 residues. CDR3 in amino acids: CASRLTGVLYEQYF. The CDR3 DNA follows: TGCGCCAGCAGGTTGACAGGGGTGCTCTACGAGCAGTACTTC.

The V gene is TRBV18, the J gene TRBJ1-5; tentatively, D is TRBD1 (6 bases). CDR1 and CDR2 (germline): KGHSH, LQKENI. The CDR3 has 14 amino acids. Trimming took 5 bases from V and 5 from J, leaving 13 bases between them. CDR3 nucleotides: TGTGCCAGCTCATCCAGTGAGGGGGATCAGCCCCAGCATTTT. Its translation: CASSSSEGDQPQHF.

V gene TRBV19 combines with J gene TRBJ2-3, with D perhaps TRBD1 (5 bases). Trimming took 1 base from V and 1 from J, leaving 9 bases between them. This CDR3 is built from 15 residues. Germline CDR1 is LNHDA and CDR2 is SQIVND (reference sequence). CDR3 in amino acids: CASSIGQSGTDTQYF. The CDR3 nucleotides read TGTGCCAGTAGTATAGGACAGTCGGGCACAGATACGCAGTATTTT.

This clone was seen a handful of times. The J gene is TRBJ1-6, the V gene TRBV28; 7 nucleotides align to TRBD1. Germline V gives CDR1 MDHEN, CDR2 SYDVKM. CDR3 length: 15 amino acids. V lost 8 bases, J lost 14 bases, and 18 bases stayed unmatched. CDR3 region: CASSHGGQRGQALHF. CDR3 nucleotides: TGTGCCAGCTCACATGGGGGACAGAGGGGCCAGGCCCTCCACTTT.

The chain joins TRBV6-5 to TRBJ2-2; no definite D call. Germline assignment: CDR1 MNHEY and CDR2 SVGAGI. The CDR3 length is 13 residues. Trimming shortened V by 5 bases and J by 11 bases, and 15 bases separated the two germline ends. The DNA of the CDR3 is TGTGCCAGCAGTACAACCCCGACATCTGAGCTGTTTTTT. Its protein is CASSTTPTSELFF.

In DNA form, the CDR3 reads TGTGCCTGGAGTTTTTGGGAGAACGAGCAGTACTTC. This encodes CAWSFWENEQYF. This chain connects TRBV30 to TRBJ2-7, with D possibly being TRBD2 (5 bases). From germline, CDR1 is GTSNPN and CDR2 SVGIG (reference sequence). There are 12 residues in the CDR3. V gave up 2 bases and J gave up 5 bases, with 10 bases separating them.

The J gene is TRBJ2-7, the V gene TRBV6-1; D is possibly TRBD1 or TRBD2 (6 bases each). Germline assignment: CDR1 MNHNS and CDR2 SASEGT. V gave up 3 bases and J gave up 5 bases, with 20 bases separating them. This CDR3 is 16 amino acids long. In DNA, the CDR3 is TGTGCCAGCAGTGAGGAGGGGGGTGGTGGGGTCCACGAGCAGTACTTC. The encoded protein is CASSEEGGGGVHEQYF.

V usage is TRBV5-1 and J usage is TRBJ2-3; TRBD1 agrees at 7 bases. The length of the CDR3 is 14 residues. Per germline, CDR1 SGHRS and CDR2 YFSETQ. J was trimmed by 2 bases and V by 4 bases; bases with no gene match: 4. The CDR3 nucleotides are TGCGCCAGCAGCCAGGGACAGAACACAGATACGCAGTATTTT. Translation: CASSQGQNTDTQYF.

The V call is TRBV4-1, the J call TRBJ1-5, with D hard to call. The V end was cut by 0 bases, the J end by 1 base, with 13 bases between. This CDR3 has 17 residues. The germline V gene encodes CDR1 MGHRA and CDR2 YSYEKL. The CDR3 DNA follows: TGCGCCAGCAGCCAAGAATTCCTGACCCGCAGCAATCAGCCCCAGCATTTT. Translating it yields CASSQEFLTRSNQPQHF.

The J gene is TRBJ2-3, the V gene TRBV2; the D gene is possibly TRBD2 (7 bases). V shed 8 bases and J shed 4 bases, with 10 bases lying between them. CDR1 SNHLY and CDR2 FYNNEI come from the germline V gene. The CDR3 has 12 residues. CDR3 loop: CASGGAADTQYF. CDR3 sequence (DNA): TGTGCCAGCGGGGGGGCCGCAGATACGCAGTATTTT. Together with reference TRBV2 and TRBJ2-3, the CDR3 gives the full variable domain: EPEVTQTPSHQVTQMGQEVILRCVPISNHLYFYWYRQILGQKVEFLVSFYNNEISEKSEIFDDQFSVERPDGSNFTLKIRSTKLEDSAMYFCASGGAADTQYFGPGTRLTVL.

This clone was seen only once. Relative to the germline gene, one junction end is altered; a read error may explain this. CDR3 in DNA: TGTGCCAGCAGTTTGGGACTAGCGAACACCGGGGAGCTGTTTTTT. Translated: CASSLGLANTGELFF. The chain combines TRBV5-6 with TRBJ2-2, with 8 bases lining up with TRBD2. CDR3 size: 15 residues. Germline loops: CDR1 SGHDT, CDR2 YYEEEE.

The chain employs TRBV9 and TRBJ2-1; possibly TRBD2 for D (6 bases). V lost 4 bases and J 6 bases, leaving 14 bases between the germline ends. This CDR3 is 14 amino acids long. Germline CDR1 and CDR2: SGDLS and YYNGEE. The CDR3 here is CASSFSGEGNEQFF. CDR3 DNA sequence: TGTGCCAGCAGCTTCTCGGGAGAGGGCAATGAGCAGTTCTTC.

The chain couples TRBV7-2 to TRBJ2-3; the D is unclear. The CDR3 is 13 residues long. Per germline, CDR1 SGHTA and CDR2 FQGNSA. The V end lost 4 bases, the J end lost 2 bases, and 7 bases lay between the germline ends. Here the CDR3 DNA reads TGTGCCAGCAGCTCCTCATTCACAGATACGCAGTATTTT. Its protein product is CASSSSFTDTQYF.

The chain joins TRBV4-1 to TRBJ1-5; D is undetermined. CDR1 is MGHRA, CDR2 YSYEKL, per germline. The CDR3 has 12 amino acids. The V end was cut by 3 bases, the J end by 3 bases, with 3 bases between. CDR3 sequence reads: CASSHPNQPQHF. The CDR3 nucleotides are TGCGCCAGCAGCCATCCCAATCAGCCCCAGCATTTT.

The chain carries TRBV29-1 and TRBJ2-2; 16 bases fit TRBD2. Germline V lookup: CDR1 SQVTM, CDR2 ANQGSEA. This CDR3 is 18 amino acids long. Trimming took 7 bases from V and 0 from J; bases not matched to a gene: 8. The CDR3 coding sequence is TGCAGCGCGCGCGGGACTAGCGGGAGGGCCCCGAACACCGGGGAGCTGTTTTTT. Translation gives CSARGTSGRAPNTGELFF.

The chain combines TRBV7-3 with TRBJ2-3, with a tentative D call TRBD1 (5 bases). The CDR3 has 14 residues. Trimming cost V 6 bases and J 4 bases, with 14 bases left between them. Germline V gives CDR1 SGHTA, CDR2 FQGTGA. The DNA for the CDR3 is TGTGCCAGCAGTCTCCAAGGGGCAGCAGATACGCAGTATTTT. This sequence encodes CASSLQGAADTQYF.

In this sample, this clone turned up once. J is TRBJ1-5 and V is TRBV7-3; D remains ambiguous. Germline CDR1 is SGHTA and CDR2 is FQGTGA. V lost 0 bases and J lost 3, with 9 bases in between. This CDR3 is built from 15 residues. CDR3 in DNA: TGTGCCAGCAGCTTAACGTGGGGTACCAATCAGCCCCAGCATTTT. As protein: CASSLTWGTNQPQHF.

The J gene is TRBJ1-4, the V gene TRBV6-6, with D unresolved. Deletions cut 6 bases from V and 0 bases from J, with 11 bases between. This CDR3 has 15 residues. Germline loops: CDR1 MNHNY, CDR2 SVGAGI (reference sequence). This CDR3 is CASSPLITTNEKLFF. The DNA for the CDR3 is TGTGCCAGCAGCCCCCTAATTACAACTAATGAAAAACTGTTTTTT.

This chain joins TRBV6-6 and TRBJ2-1, with 8 bases lining up with TRBD2. J was trimmed by 12 bases and V by 4 bases; bases with no gene match: 11. In germline, CDR1 is MNHNY, CDR2 SVGAGI (reference sequence). There are 14 residues in the CDR3. CDR3 DNA sequence: TGTGCCAGCAGTTCCAGTTCGGGGGCGGGGGGGCAGTTCTTC. It yields the protein CASSSSSGAGGQFF.

The chain recombines TRBV27 with TRBJ1-1; 8 positions match TRBD1. V dropped 3 bases and J dropped 7; count of bases not matched to a gene: 4. This CDR3 contains 13 residues. Per germline, CDR1 MNHEY and CDR2 SMNVEV (reference sequence). This CDR3 is CASSFGQGLEAFF. CDR3 nucleotides: TGTGCCAGCAGTTTTGGACAGGGACTTGAAGCTTTCTTT.

The chain uses TRBV5-4 and TRBJ2-6, with D unclear. The CDR3 runs to 14 residues. Trimming cost V 4 bases and J 0 bases, with 5 bases left between them. CDR1 is SGHNT, CDR2 YYREEE, per germline (reference sequence). In nucleotides, the CDR3 is TGTGCCAGCAGCGTTTTCTCTGGGGCCAACGTCCTGACTTTC. Its protein is CASSVFSGANVLTF.

This chain joins TRBV29-1 and TRBJ2-7, with D tentatively TRBD1 or TRBD2 (6 bases each). The CDR3 totals 14 residues. Trimming left V 5 bases short and J 0 bases short, with 14 bases between. Germline loops: CDR1 SQVTM, CDR2 ANQGSEA. CDR3 loop: CSVRGDTLSYEQYF. The CDR3, as DNA: TGCAGCGTTAGGGGGGACACCCTCTCCTACGAGCAGTACTTC.

CDR3: CASSLGQGGGETQYF. The CDR3 DNA follows: TGTGCCAGCAGCCTCGGACAGGGAGGAGGTGAGACCCAGTACTTC. The chain combines TRBV7-9 with TRBJ2-5; 8 bases fit TRBD1. This CDR3 has 15 residues. Losses at the gene ends were 5 bases for V and 5 bases for J; bases not matched to a gene: 10. Germline V gene sequence: CDR1 SEHNR, CDR2 FQNEAQ (reference sequence).